This paragraph covers one T cell receptor (beta chain) sequence. As yet, its antigen is unknown. This CDR3 is 14 amino acids long. Germline V CDR1 and CDR2: MNHNS, SASEGT. Trimming stripped 8 bases from V and 3 bases from J, with 13 bases between. The sample belongs to a study of vaccination and CD4 T cells after COVID-19. Sequencing of cultured CD4+ T cell DNA used the Oncomine TCR Beta short-read assay. A single record per CDR3 protein comes from TCRdb applying MiXCR to the PCR reads. The sample has some 15,000 distinct CDR3 sequences; about 33% are singletons. Study findings and constraints: Convalescent patient numbers were relatively low, with no early post-infection timepoints.

Treatment specified: approximately 9-day PBMC culture with coronavirus spike peptide pools or control peptides (ViraFEST assay). The gene calls are TRBV6-1 and TRBJ2-2, with TRBD1 as a possible D gene (6 bases). This TCR came from a human donor who had recovered from COVID-19. This specimen was CD4+ T cells from blood, cultured in vitro, taken after SARS-CoV-2 vaccination. CDR3: CASASQGYTGELFF. The CDR3 bases are TGTGCCAGCGCTTCGCAGGGGTACACCGGGGAGCTGTTTTTT.